This entry is about one TCR beta chain. Its specificity is not known. The data were taken from a study of PD-1 blockade in classical Hodgkin lymphoma. Sequencing was performed with immunoSEQ multiplex PCR; in TCRdb, only in-frame clones are kept and a portion is missing. The data show fewer than 25,000 clones, approximately 80% seen once. The CDR3 loop spans 15 amino acids. The time point denotes: cycle 4 day 1 (C4D1), after less than seven weeks of nivolumab. Autologous stem cell transplantation was followed by relapse in every patient, and brentuximab vedotin exposure varied. The study, taken as a whole, reports: After ASCT, patients who started nivolumab under 1 year later were excluded.

The V and J genes are TRBV1 and TRBJ2-2. TRBV1 is a pseudogene locus. Sequenced here: peripheral blood mononuclear cells (PBMCs), sampled before the fourth cycle of nivolumab. This sequence was found in a human donor with classical Hodgkin lymphoma. The CDR3 sequence is CTSSQDTRDPGELFF. The CDR3 DNA reads as TGCACCAGCAGCCAAGATACCAGGGACCCCGGGGAGCTGTTTTTT.